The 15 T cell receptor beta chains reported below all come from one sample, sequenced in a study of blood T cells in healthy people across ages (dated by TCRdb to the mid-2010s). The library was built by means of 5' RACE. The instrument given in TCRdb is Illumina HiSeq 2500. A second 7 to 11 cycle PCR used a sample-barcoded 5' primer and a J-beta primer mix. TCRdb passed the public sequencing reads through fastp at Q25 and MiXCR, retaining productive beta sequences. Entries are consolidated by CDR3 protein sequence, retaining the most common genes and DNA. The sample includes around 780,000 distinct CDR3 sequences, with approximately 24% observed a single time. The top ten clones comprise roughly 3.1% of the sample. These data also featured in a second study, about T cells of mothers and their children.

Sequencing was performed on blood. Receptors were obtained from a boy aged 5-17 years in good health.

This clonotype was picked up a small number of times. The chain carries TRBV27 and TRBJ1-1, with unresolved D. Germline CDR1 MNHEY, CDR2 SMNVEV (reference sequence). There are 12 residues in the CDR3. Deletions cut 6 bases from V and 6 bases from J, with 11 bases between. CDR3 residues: CASRSGPAEAFF. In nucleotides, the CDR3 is TGTGCCAGCAGGTCCGGGCCCGCTGAAGCTTTCTTT.

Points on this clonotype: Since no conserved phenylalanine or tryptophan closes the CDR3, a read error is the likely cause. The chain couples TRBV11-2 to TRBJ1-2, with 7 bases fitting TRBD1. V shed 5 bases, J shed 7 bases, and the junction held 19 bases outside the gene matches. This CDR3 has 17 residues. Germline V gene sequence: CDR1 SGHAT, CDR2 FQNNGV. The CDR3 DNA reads TGTGCCAGCAGCCAAACCGGAAAAATGACAGGGTATGGTGGCTACACCCTC. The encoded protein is CASSQTGKMTGYGGYTL.

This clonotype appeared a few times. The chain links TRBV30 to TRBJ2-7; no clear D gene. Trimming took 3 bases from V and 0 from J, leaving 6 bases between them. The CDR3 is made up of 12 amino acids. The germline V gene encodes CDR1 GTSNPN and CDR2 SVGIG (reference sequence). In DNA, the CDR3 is TGTGCCTGGAGGTTCAACTCCTACGAGCAGTACTTC. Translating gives CAWRFNSYEQYF.

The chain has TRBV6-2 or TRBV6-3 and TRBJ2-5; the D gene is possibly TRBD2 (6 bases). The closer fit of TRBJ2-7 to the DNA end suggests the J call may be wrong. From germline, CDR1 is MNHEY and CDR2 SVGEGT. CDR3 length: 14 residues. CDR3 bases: TGTGCCAGCAGGTCCCCTGGGGGGACCTACGAGCAGTACTTC. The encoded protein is CASRSPGGTYEQYF.

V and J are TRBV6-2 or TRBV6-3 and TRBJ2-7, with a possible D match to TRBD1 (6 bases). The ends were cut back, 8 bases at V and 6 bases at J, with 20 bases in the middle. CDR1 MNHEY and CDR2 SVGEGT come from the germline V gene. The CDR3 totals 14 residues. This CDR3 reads CASLEGTGPGEQYF. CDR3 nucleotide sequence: TGTGCCAGCCTAGAGGGAACAGGGCCCGGCGAGCAGTACTTC.

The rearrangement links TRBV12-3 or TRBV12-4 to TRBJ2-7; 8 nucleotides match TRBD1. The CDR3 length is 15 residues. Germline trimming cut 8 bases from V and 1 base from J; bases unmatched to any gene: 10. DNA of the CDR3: TGTGCCAGCCAACGGACCGGGACAGGATCCTACGAGCAGTACTTC. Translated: CASQRTGTGSYEQYF.

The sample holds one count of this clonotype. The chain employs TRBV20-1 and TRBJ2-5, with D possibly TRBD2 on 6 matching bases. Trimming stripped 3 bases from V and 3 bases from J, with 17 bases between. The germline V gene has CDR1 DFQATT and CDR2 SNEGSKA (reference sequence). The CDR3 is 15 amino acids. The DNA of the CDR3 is TGCAGTGCTAGTAGGGACTCCGGCGGGGAAGAGACCCAGTACTTC. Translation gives CSASRDSGGEETQYF.

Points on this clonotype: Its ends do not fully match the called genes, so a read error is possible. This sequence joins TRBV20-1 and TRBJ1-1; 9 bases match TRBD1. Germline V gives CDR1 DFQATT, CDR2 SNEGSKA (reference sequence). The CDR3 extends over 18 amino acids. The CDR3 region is CSARGLWTGARANTEAFF. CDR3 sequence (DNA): TGCAGTGCTAGAGGTTTGTGGACAGGGGCGAGAGCGAACACTGAGGCTTTCTTT.

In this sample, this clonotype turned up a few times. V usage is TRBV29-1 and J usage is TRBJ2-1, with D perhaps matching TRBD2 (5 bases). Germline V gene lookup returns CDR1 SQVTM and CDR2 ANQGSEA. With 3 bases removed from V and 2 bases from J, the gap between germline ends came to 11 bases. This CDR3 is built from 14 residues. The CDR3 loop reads CSVEGAVAYNEQFF. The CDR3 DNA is TGCAGCGTTGAGGGAGCGGTTGCCTACAATGAGCAGTTCTTC.

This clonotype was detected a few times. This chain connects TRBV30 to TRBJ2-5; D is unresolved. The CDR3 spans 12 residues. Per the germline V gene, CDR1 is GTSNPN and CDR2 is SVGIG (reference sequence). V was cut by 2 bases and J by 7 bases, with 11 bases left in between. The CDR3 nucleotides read TGTGCCTGGAGTATCCAGGTTTCGACCCAGTACTTC. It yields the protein CAWSIQVSTQYF.

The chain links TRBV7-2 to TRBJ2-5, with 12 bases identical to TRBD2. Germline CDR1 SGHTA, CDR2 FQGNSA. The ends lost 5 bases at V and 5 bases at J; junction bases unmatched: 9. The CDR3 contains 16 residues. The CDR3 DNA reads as TGTGCCAGCAGCGCCAGACTAGCGGGGGTTAGGGAGACCCAGTACTTC. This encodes CASSARLAGVRETQYF. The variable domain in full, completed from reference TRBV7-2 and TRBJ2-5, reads GAGVSQSPSNKVTEKGKDVELRCDPISGHTALYWYRQSLGQGLEFLIYFQGNSAPDKSGLPSDRFSAERTGGSVSTLTIQRTQQEDSAVYLCASSARLAGVRETQYFGPGTRLLVL.

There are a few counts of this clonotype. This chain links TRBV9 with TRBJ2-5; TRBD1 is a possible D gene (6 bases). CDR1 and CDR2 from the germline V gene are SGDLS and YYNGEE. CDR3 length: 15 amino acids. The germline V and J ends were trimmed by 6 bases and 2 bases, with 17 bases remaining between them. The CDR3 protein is CASNPQGIPQETQYF. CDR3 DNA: TGTGCCAGCAACCCTCAGGGGATTCCTCAAGAGACCCAGTACTTC.

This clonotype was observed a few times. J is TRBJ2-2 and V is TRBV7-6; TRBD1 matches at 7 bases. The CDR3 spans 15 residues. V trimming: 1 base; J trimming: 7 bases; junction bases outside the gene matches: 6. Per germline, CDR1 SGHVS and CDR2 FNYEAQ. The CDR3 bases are TGTGCCAGCAGCTTAGGAGGGGGCGCGGGCGGGGAGCTGTTTTTT. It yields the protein CASSLGGGAGGELFF.

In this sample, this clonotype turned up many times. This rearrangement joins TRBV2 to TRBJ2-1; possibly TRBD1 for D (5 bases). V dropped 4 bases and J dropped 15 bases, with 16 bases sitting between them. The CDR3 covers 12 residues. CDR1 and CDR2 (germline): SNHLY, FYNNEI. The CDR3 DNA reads TGTGCCAGCAGTGGGACACCCCTTAAATGGTTCTTC. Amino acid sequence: CASSGTPLKWFF.

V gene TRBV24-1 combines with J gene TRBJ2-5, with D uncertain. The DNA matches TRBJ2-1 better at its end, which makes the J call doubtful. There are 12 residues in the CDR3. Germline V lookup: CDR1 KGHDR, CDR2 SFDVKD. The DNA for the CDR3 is TGTGCCACCAGTGACCAGGCGAATGAGCAGTTCTTC. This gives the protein CATSDQANEQFF.